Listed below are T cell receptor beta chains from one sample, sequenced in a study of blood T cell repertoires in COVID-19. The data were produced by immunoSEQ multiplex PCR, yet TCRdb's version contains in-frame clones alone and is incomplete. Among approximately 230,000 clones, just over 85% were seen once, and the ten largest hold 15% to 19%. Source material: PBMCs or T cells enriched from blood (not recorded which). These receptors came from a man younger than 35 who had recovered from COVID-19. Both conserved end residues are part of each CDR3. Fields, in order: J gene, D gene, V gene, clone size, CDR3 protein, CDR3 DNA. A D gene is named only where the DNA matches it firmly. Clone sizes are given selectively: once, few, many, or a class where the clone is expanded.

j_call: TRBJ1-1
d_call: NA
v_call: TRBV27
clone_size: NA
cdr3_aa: CASRLQGTHTEAFF
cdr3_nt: TGTGCCAGCAGACTCCAGGGTACCCACACTGAAGCTTTCTTT

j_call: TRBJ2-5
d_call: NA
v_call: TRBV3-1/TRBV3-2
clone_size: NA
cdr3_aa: CASSPWQGGEETQYF
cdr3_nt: TGTGCCAGCAGCCCATGGCAGGGAGGTGAAGAGACCCAGTACTTC

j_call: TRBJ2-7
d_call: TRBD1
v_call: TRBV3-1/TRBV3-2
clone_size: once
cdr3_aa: CASSRETGGTYEQYF
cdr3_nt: TGTGCCAGCAGCCGGGAGACAGGGGGCACCTACGAGCAGTACTTC

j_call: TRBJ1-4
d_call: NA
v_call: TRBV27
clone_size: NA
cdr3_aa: CASSPGGGEKLFF
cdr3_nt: TGTGCCAGCAGCCCGGGGGGCGGTGAAAAACTGTTTTTT

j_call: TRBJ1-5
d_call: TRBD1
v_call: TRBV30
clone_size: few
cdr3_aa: CAWSHTGDQPQHF
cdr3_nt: TGTGCCTGGAGCCACACAGGGGATCAGCCCCAGCATTTT

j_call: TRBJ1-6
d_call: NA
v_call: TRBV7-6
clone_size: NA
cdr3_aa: CASSLEPGGPNSSGNSPLHF
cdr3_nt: TGTGCCAGCAGCTTAGAACCGGGGGGGCCCAACTCCTCCGGCAATTCACCCCTCCACTTT

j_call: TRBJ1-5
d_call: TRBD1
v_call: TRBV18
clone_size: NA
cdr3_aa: CASSPGTGFNQPQHF
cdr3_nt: TGTGCCAGCTCACCAGGGACAGGGTTTAATCAGCCCCAGCATTTT

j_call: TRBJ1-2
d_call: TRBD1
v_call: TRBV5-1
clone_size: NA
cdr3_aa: CASSFDGTGYGYTF
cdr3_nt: TGCGCCAGCAGCTTTGACGGGACAGGGTATGGCTACACCTTC

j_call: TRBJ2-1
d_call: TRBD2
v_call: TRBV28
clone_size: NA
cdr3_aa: CASSLLAGVFGEQFF
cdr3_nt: TGTGCCAGCAGTTTACTAGCGGGAGTTTTTGGTGAGCAGTTCTTC

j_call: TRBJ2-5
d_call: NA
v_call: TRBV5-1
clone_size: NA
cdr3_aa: CASSLSGKQETQYF
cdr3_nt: TGCGCCAGCAGCTTGTCAGGGAAACAAGAGACCCAGTACTTC

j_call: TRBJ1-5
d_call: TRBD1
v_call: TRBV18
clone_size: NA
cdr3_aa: CASSLNRGSNQPQHF
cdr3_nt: TGTGCCAGCTCACTTAACAGGGGTAGCAATCAGCCCCAGCATTTT

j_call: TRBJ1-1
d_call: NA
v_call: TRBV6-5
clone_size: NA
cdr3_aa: CASQSRRRIDTEAFF
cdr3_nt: TGTGCCAGCCAATCGCGGCGAAGAATAGACACTGAAGCTTTCTTT

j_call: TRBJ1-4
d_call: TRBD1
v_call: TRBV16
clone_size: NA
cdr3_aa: CASSHTTGGIKEKLFF
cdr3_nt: TGTGCCAGCAGCCATACGACAGGGGGAATTAAAGAAAAACTGTTTTTT

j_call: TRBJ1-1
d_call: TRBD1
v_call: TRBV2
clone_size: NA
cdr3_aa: CASSITGDAEAFF
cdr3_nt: TGTGCCAGCAGTATTACAGGGGACGCTGAAGCTTTCTTT

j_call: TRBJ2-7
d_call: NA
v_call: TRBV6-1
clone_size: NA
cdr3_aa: CASSEEQGPRYEQYF
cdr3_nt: TGTGCCAGCAGTGAAGAACAGGGCCCCCGCTACGAGCAGTACTTC

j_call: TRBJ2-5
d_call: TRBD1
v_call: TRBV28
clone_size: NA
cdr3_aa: CASRNGQGGRETQYF
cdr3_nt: TGTGCCAGCAGAAACGGACAGGGAGGTCGAGAGACCCAGTACTTC

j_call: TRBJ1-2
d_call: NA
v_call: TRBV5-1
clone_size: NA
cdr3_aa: CASSLTVNDYGYTF
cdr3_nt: TGCGCCAGCAGCTTGACAGTAAACGACTATGGCTACACCTTC

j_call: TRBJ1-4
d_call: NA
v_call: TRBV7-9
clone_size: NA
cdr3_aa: CASSHPWVRGEKLFF
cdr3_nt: TGTGCCAGCAGCCACCCTTGGGTCAGGGGCGAAAAACTGTTTTTT

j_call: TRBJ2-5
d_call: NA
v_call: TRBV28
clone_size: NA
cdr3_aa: CASSFSEQETQYF
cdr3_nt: TGTGCCAGCAGTTTCTCAGAACAAGAGACCCAGTACTTC

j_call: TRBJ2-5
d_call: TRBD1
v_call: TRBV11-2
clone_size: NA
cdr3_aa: CASSPTGTGAETQYF
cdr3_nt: TGTGCCAGCAGCCCCACCGGGACAGGGGCAGAGACCCAGTACTTC

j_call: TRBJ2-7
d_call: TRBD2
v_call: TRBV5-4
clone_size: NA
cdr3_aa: CASSLGASGTYEQYF
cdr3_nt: TGTGCCAGCAGCTTGGGTGCTAGCGGTACCTACGAGCAGTACTTC

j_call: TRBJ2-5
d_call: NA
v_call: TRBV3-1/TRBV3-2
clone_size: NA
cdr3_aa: CASSPLIGRDQETQYF
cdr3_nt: TGTGCCAGCAGCCCCCTAATTGGGCGGGATCAGGAGACCCAGTACTTC

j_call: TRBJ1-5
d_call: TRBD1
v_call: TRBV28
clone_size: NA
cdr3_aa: CASSTNRDSQPQHF
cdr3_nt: TGTGCCAGCAGTACAAACAGGGACAGTCAGCCCCAGCATTTT

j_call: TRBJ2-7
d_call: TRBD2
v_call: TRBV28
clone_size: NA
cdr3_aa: CASSSLAGGPGEQYF
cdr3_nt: TGTGCCAGCAGCTCTTTAGCGGGAGGGCCGGGGGAGCAGTACTTC

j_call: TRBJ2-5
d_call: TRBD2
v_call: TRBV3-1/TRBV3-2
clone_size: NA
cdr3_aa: CASSLEGLAEPGGETQYF
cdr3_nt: TGTGCCAGCAGCCTCGAGGGACTAGCGGAACCGGGGGGGGAGACCCAGTACTTC